This TCR beta chain was found in a study of T cell repertoires in cytomegalovirus infection (dated 2019 in TCRdb). For context, the study as a whole: Peptide stimulations targeted recently identified HLA-C-restricted CMV epitopes, whose presentation resists viral immunomodulation, together with well-studied HLA-B-restricted epitopes. Because public TCR beta signatures pointed to carriage of CMV infection together with the matching HLA type, the HLA type of each donor mattered for the analysis.

The sample's treatment or condition label is to be understood as: in vitro stimulation with specific CMV peptide epitopes to enrich CMV-specific T cells. The germline V end is reduced by 2 bases and the J end by 6 bases; junction bases left unmatched: 18. CDR1 and CDR2, looked up from the germline V gene, are SGHVS and FNYEAQ. The CDR3 numbers 18 residues from cysteine through phenylalanine. Kept here is only the CDR3 DNA, which spans 54 bases and is read in frame from base 1. What the study reported, not specific to this receptor: The ex vivo response was dominated by HLA-C-restricted CMV-specific TCR beta clonotypes, which also provided the single most frequent clonotype in two of eight donors. In both this cohort and an independent roughly 350-donor cohort, the cumulative frequency of public TCR beta family members distinguished carriers of CMV infection plus the relevant HLA type.

The sequencer was an Illumina HiSeq 1500. The public sequencing data were trimmed at Q25 with fastp and processed into clonotypes with MiXCR by TCRdb, which kept only in-frame beta chains. Each record represents a unique CDR3 protein, reported with the most common genes and DNA among its rows. The sample has some 560,000 distinct CDR3 sequences on record, 40% of them singletons. The ten most abundant clones make up 48% of the sample. Regarding this clonotype: Its antigen is still unknown. Nothing much larger sits one base from this clone, and base qualities are not available.

The sample consisted of cultured PBMCs, taken from culture after CMV antigen stimulation. The receptor's source is a human donor in good health (CMV status not recorded). Some clones in this sample may be carry-over from other donors' samples. This chain is built from TRBV7-6 and TRBJ2-7; 8 nucleotides in the junction match TRBD2. The nucleotide sequence is TGTGCCAGCAGCTTATTTGTACGTCTCGCGGGGGGACCAGGCGAGCAGTACTTC. Its translation is CASSLFVRLAGGPGEQYF.